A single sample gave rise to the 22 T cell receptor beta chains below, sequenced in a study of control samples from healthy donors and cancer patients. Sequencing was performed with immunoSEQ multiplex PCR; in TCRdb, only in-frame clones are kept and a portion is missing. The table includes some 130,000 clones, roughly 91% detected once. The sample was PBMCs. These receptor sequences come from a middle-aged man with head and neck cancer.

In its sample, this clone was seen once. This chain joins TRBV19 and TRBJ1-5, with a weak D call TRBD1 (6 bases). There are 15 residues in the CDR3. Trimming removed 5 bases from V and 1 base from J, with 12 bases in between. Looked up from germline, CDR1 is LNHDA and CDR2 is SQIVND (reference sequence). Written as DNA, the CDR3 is TGTGCCAGTAGTCCCCGGACAGAGAGCAATCAGCCCCAGCATTTT. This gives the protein CASSPRTESNQPQHF.

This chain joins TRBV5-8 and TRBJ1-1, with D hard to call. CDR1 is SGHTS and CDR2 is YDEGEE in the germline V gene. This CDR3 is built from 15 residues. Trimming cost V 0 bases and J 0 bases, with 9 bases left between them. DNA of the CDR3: TGTGCCAGCAGCTTGGCCGGACTGATGAACACTGAAGCTTTCTTT. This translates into CASSLAGLMNTEAFF. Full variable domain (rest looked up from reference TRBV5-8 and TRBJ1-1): EAGVTQSPTHLIKTRGQQATLRCSPISGHTSVYWYQQALGLGLQFLLWYDEGEERNRGNFPPRFSGRQFPNYSSELNVNALELEDSALYLCASSLAGLMNTEAFFGQGTRLTVV.

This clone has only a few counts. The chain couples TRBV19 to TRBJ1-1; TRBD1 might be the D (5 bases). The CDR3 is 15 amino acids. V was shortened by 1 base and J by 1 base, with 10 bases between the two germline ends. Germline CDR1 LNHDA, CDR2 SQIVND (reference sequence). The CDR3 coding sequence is TGTGCCAGTAGTATAGGCCGCAGGGCGAACACTGAAGCTTTCTTT. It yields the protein CASSIGRRANTEAFF.

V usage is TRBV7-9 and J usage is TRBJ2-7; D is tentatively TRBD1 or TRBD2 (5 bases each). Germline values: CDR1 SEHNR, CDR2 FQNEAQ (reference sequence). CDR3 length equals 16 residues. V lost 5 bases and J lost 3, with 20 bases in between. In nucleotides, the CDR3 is TGTGCCAGCAGCCATCGTGGGGCCAATCGGGGCTACGAGCAGTACTTC. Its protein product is CASSHRGANRGYEQYF.

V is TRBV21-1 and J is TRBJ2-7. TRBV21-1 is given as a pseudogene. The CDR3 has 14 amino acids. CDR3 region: CASSTKGGSYEQYF. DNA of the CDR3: TGTGCCAGCAGCACCAAAGGTGGCAGCTACGAGCAGTACTTC.

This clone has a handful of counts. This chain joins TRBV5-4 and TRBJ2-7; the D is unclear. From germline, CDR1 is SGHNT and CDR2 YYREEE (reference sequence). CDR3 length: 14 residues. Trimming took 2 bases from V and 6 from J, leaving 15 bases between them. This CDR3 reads CASSLTPQSAEQYF. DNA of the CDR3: TGTGCCAGCAGCTTAACTCCTCAGTCCGCCGAGCAGTACTTC.

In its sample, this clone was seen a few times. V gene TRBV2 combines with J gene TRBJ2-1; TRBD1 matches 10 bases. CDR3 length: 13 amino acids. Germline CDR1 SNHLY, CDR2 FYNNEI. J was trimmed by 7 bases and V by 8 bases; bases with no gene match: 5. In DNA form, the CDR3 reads TGTGCCAGCGTACCGGACAGGGGGAATGAGCAGTTCTTC. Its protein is CASVPDRGNEQFF.

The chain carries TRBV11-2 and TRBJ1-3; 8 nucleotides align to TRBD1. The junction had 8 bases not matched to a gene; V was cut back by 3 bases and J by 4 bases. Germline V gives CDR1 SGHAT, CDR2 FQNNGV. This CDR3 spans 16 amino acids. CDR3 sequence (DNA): TGTGCCAGCAGCTTTCAAGCCAGGGGGCGCGGAAACACCATATATTTT. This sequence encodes CASSFQARGRGNTIYF.

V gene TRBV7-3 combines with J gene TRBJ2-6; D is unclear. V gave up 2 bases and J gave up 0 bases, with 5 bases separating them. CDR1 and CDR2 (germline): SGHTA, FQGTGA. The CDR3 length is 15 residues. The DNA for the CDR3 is TGTGCCAGCAGCTTAGAGACCTCTGGGGCCAACGTCCTGACTTTC. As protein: CASSLETSGANVLTF.

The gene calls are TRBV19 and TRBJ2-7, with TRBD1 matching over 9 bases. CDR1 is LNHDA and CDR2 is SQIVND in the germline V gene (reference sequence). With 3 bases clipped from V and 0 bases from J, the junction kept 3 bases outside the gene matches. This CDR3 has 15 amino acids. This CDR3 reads CASSIGTGISYEQYF. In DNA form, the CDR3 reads TGTGCCAGTAGTATTGGGACAGGGATCTCCTACGAGCAGTACTTC.

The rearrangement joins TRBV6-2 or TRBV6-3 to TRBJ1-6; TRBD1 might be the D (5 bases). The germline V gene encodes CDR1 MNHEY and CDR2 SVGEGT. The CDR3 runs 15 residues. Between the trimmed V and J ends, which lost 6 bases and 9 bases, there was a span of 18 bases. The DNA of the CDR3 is TGTGCCAGCAGCACAAGACAGAGCCGGGGTTCACCCCTCCACTTT. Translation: CASSTRQSRGSPLHF.

The CDR3 bases are TGTGCCAGCAGCTTCCTGGCTAGCGGGAGGAACACCGGGGAGCTGTTTTTT. Its translation: CASSFLASGRNTGELFF. The V gene is TRBV7-9, the J gene TRBJ2-2, with TRBD2 matching 10 bases. The junction had 5 bases not matched to a gene; V was cut back by 3 bases and J by 1 base. The CDR3 contains 17 residues. The germline gives CDR1 SEHNR, CDR2 FQNEAQ (reference sequence).

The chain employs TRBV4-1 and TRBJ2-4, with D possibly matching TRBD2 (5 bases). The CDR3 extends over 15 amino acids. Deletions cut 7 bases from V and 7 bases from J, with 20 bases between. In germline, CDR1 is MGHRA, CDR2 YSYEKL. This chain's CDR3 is CASTPILDQRNIQYF. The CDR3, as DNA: TGCGCCAGCACCCCGATCTTGGATCAGCGGAACATTCAGTACTTC.

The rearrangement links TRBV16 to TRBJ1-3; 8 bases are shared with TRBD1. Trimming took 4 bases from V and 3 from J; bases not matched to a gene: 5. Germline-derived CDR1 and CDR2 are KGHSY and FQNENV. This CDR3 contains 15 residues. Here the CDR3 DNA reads TGTGCCAGCAGCCCAACCGGGACAGGTGGAAACACCATATATTTT. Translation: CASSPTGTGGNTIYF.

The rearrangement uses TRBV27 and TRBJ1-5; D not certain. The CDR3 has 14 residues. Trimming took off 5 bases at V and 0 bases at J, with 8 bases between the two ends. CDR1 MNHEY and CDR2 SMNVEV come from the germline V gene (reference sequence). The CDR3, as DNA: TGTGCCAGCAGTACAGTCTATAGCAATCAGCCCCAGCATTTT. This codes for CASSTVYSNQPQHF.

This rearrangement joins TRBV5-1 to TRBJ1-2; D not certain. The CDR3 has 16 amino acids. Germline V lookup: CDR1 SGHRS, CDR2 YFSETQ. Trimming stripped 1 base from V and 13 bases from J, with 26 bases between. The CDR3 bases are TGCGCCAGCAGCTTGTACGGCGGGGAGGACCGACCGAACTCCACCTTC. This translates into CASSLYGGEDRPNSTF. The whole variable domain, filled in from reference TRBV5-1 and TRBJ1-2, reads KAGVTQTPRYLIKTRGQQVTLSCSPISGHRSVSWYQQTPGQGLQFLFEYFSETQRNKGNFPGRFSGRQFSNSRSEMNVSTLELGDSALYLCASSLYGGEDRPNSTFGSGTRLTVV.

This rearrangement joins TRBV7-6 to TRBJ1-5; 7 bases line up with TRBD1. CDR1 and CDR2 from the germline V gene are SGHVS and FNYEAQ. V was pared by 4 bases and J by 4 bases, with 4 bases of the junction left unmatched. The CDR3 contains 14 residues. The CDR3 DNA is TGTGCCAGCAGCTCTATGGGACAGAATCAGCCCCAGCATTTT. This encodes CASSSMGQNQPQHF.

The CDR3 nucleotides are TGTGCCAGTAGTATCCAGCTGGACAGCTTTTATGGCTACACCTTC. Its protein product is CASSIQLDSFYGYTF. This chain uses TRBV19 with TRBJ1-2, with D perhaps TRBD1 (6 bases). CDR3 length equals 15 residues. Trimming shortened V by 3 bases and J by 5 bases, and 16 bases separated the two germline ends. Germline lookup yields CDR1 LNHDA and CDR2 SQIVND (reference sequence).

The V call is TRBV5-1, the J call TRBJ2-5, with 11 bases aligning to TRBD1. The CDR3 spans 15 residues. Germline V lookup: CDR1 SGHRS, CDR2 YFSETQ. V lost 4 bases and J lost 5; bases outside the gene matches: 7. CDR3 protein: CASSDGTGGGETQYF. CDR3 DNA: TGCGCCAGCAGCGACGGGACAGGGGGTGGCGAGACCCAGTACTTC. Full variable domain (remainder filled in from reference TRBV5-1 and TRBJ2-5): KAGVTQTPRYLIKTRGQQVTLSCSPISGHRSVSWYQQTPGQGLQFLFEYFSETQRNKGNFPGRFSGRQFSNSRSEMNVSTLELGDSALYLCASSDGTGGGETQYFGPGTRLLVL.

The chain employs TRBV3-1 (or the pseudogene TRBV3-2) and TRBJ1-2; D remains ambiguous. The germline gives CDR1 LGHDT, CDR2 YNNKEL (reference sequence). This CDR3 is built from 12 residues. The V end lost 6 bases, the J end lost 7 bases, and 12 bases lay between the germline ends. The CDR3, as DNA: TGTGCCAGCAGATTTGACGAGGGTGGCTACACCTTC. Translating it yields CASRFDEGGYTF.

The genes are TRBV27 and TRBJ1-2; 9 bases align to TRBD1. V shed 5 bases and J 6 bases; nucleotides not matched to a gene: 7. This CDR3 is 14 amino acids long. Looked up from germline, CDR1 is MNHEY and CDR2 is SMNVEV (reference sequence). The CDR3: CASSAFGQGNGYTF. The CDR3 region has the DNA TGTGCCAGCAGTGCCTTTGGACAGGGGAATGGCTACACCTTC.

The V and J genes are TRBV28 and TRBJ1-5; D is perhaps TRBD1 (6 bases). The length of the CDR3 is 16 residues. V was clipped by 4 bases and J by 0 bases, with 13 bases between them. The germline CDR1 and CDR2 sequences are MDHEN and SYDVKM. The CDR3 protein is CASSSPTGDSNQPQHF. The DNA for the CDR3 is TGTGCCAGCAGTTCCCCGACAGGAGATAGCAATCAGCCCCAGCATTTT.